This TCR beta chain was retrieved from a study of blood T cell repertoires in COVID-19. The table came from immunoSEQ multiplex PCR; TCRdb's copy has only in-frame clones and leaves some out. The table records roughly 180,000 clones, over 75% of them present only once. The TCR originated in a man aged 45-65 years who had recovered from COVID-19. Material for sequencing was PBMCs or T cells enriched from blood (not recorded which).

CDR3 region: CASSLMGQPYEQYF. The CDR3 DNA sequence: TGTGCCAGCAGCTTGATGGGACAGCCTTACGAGCAGTACTTC. This rearrangement joins TRBV5-4 to TRBJ2-7; 7 positions match TRBD1. The germline gives CDR1 SGHNT, CDR2 YYREEE (reference sequence). J was trimmed by 4 bases and V by 1 base; bases with no gene match: 5. The CDR3 has 14 amino acids.